These 6 T cell receptor beta chains originate from one sample sequenced in a study of blood T cell repertoires in COVID-19 (dated by TCRdb to about 2020). Library method: the immunoSEQ multiplex PCR assay. TCRdb mirrors the immuneACCESS table, restricted to in-frame sequences. Some clones are absent from its copies; in checked studies, under half trace to an unresolved V gene, and the reason for the others is unknown. The sample table lists over 140,000 clones, 75% to 80% of them with a count of one. The ten largest account for more than 8.5% of the sample. Sequences were obtained from peripheral blood. These receptors were taken from a woman aged 50 to 60 with active or convalescent COVID-19.

V gene TRBV7-9 combines with J gene TRBJ1-2; tentatively, D is TRBD1 (6 bases). The germline CDR1 and CDR2 sequences are SEHNR and FQNEAQ (reference sequence). The CDR3 is 13 amino acids. The V end was cut by 8 bases, the J end by 6 bases, with 16 bases between. In DNA, the CDR3 is TGTGCCAGCGGGGGCAACTTAGACCATGGCTACACCTTC. As protein: CASGGNLDHGYTF.

The chain links TRBV5-6 to TRBJ2-3; a weak D match, TRBD2 (5 bases). CDR3 size: 15 residues. The V end lost 3 bases, the J end lost 5 bases, and 16 bases lay between the germline ends. Germline values: CDR1 SGHDT, CDR2 YYEEEE. The CDR3 here is CASSSLEAMRDTQYF. The CDR3, as DNA: TGTGCCAGCAGCTCACTGGAGGCCATGAGAGATACGCAGTATTTT.

The chain recombines TRBV4-2 with TRBJ1-5, with D tentatively TRBD1 (5 bases). The CDR3 has 15 amino acids. Germline V gives CDR1 LGHNA, CDR2 YNFKEQ. Trimming shortened V by 0 bases and J by 4 bases, and 10 bases separated the two germline ends. The CDR3 sequence: CASSQDRGVNQPQHF. DNA of the CDR3: TGTGCCAGCAGCCAAGATCGGGGGGTGAATCAGCCCCAGCATTTT.

The chain has TRBV2 and TRBJ1-1, with 8 bases identical to TRBD1. With 5 bases clipped from V and 1 base from J, the junction kept 12 bases outside the gene matches. The length of the CDR3 is 17 residues. The germline CDR1 and CDR2 sequences are SNHLY and FYNNEI. CDR3 bases: TGTGCCAGCAGTCGTTTAGGTCTAGACAGGGGGAACACTGAAGCTTTCTTT. It translates to CASSRLGLDRGNTEAFF.

This rearrangement joins TRBV7-8 to TRBJ1-2; possibly TRBD1 for D (6 bases). This CDR3 is 14 amino acids long. The germline V gene encodes CDR1 SGHVS and CDR2 FQNEAQ. V lost 0 bases and J lost 7, with 12 bases in between. CDR3 loop: CASSLAPQGFGYTF. CDR3 DNA: TGTGCCAGCAGCTTAGCCCCGCAGGGGTTTGGCTACACCTTC.

The sample holds a few counts of this clone. The chain links TRBV7-2 to TRBJ2-1, with a weak D call TRBD2 (5 bases). CDR3 length equals 13 residues. V was trimmed by 7 bases and J by 8 bases, leaving 15 bases between them. Germline assignment: CDR1 SGHTA and CDR2 FQGNSA. The CDR3: CASTELVIHEQFF. CDR3 nucleotides: TGTGCCAGCACCGAACTAGTAATCCATGAGCAGTTCTTC.